The rows below give T cell receptor beta chains drawn from one sample of a study of T cell responses to AZD1222 COVID-19 vaccine. Data came from immunoSEQ multiplex PCR; TCRdb stores just in-frame clones and leaves some out. The sample includes 80,000 to 85,000 clones, under 95% of them seen just once. The sample in question was peripheral blood, obtained 28 days after the second AZD1222 dose. These receptors were collected from an adult who received the AZD1222 COVID-19 vaccine. CDR3s include the opening cysteine and the closing phenylalanine or tryptophan. D genes are given only for firm matches. Clone size is given for some rows only: seen once, a few or many times, or a class if the clone is expanded.

d_call	v_call	clone_size	j_call	cdr3_nt	cdr3_aa
NA	TRBV4-3	NA	TRBJ2-1	TGCGCCAGCAGCCATGAGCGGGCCTGGCCGGGGAATGAGCAGTTCTTC	CASSHERAWPGNEQFF
NA	TRBV19	NA	TRBJ2-7	TGTGCCAGTAGTATCGCCGGACTACGTGTCGAGCAGTACTTC	CASSIAGLRVEQYF
TRBD1	TRBV28	once	TRBJ2-7	TGTGCCAGCAGACGGACAGGGGCCGGGGAGCAGTACTTC	CASRRTGAGEQYF
TRBD2	TRBV27	NA	TRBJ2-1	TGTGCCAGCAGTACACGAGCGGGATGGTGGAATGAGCAGTTCTTC	CASSTRAGWWNEQFF
NA	TRBV30	NA	TRBJ1-5	TGTGCCTGGAGTGTAAATCAGCCCAATCAGCCCCAGCATTTT	CAWSVNQPNQPQHF
TRBD1	TRBV6-5	NA	TRBJ1-3	TGTGCCAGCAGCGATACAGGGGTTTACGGAAACACCATATATTTT	CASSDTGVYGNTIYF
NA	TRBV7-8	NA	TRBJ2-7	TGTGCCAGCAGCCCCCGAGGGTACGAGCAGTACTTC	CASSPRGYEQYF
NA	TRBV19	NA	TRBJ2-5	TGTGCCAGTAGTCCCGGAAATCAAGAGACCCAGTACTTC	CASSPGNQETQYF
NA	TRBV4-2	NA	TRBJ2-4	TGTGCCAGCAGCCAAGATCTCCGGATAAGGGGCATTCAGTACTTC	CASSQDLRIRGIQYF
NA	TRBV14	NA	TRBJ2-5	TGTGCCAGCAGCCCCTTGGGCTTCCGCCAAGAGACCCAGTACTTC	CASSPLGFRQETQYF
NA	TRBV5-4	NA	TRBJ2-1	TGTGCCAGCAGCTTGGAGTTGGCTGACGCTAACAATGAGCAGTTCTTC	CASSLELADANNEQFF
TRBD1	TRBV24-1	NA	TRBJ1-6	TGTGCCACCAGTGATGACAGGGGTACAGCCCTCCACTTT	CATSDDRGTALHF
NA	TRBV7-9	NA	TRBJ2-7	TGTGCCAGCAGCTTCTCCTACGAGCAGTACTTC	CASSFSYEQYF
NA	TRBV29-1	NA	TRBJ2-2	TGCAGCGTTGGAGGAACCGGGGAGCTGTTTTTT	CSVGGTGELFF
TRBD2	TRBV9	NA	TRBJ2-1	TGTGCCAGCAGCGTAGCTCTACTAGCGGGAGACCATGAGCAGTTCTTC	CASSVALLAGDHEQFF
NA	TRBV30	NA	TRBJ2-2	TGTGCCTGGAGTGTACTCCTGAACACCGGGGAGCTGTTTTTT	CAWSVLLNTGELFF
TRBD2	TRBV19	NA	TRBJ2-3	TGTGCCAGTAGTCCCCGGACTAGCGGGACTTTCACAGATACGCAGTATTTT	CASSPRTSGTFTDTQYF
NA	TRBV19	NA	TRBJ2-2	TGTGCCAGTAGTATTATGAGGGCCGGGGAGCTGTTTTTT	CASSIMRAGELFF
NA	TRBV5-4	NA	TRBJ1-5	TGTGCCAGCAGCGAGTGGAGGAATGTTTATAGCAATCAGCCCCAGCATTTT	CASSEWRNVYSNQPQHF
TRBD1	TRBV10-2	NA	TRBJ2-6	TGCGCCAGCAGCACTCCCGGGACAGGGGGCTCTGGGGCCAACGTCCTGACTTTC	CASSTPGTGGSGANVLTF
NA	TRBV28	NA	TRBJ2-3	TGTGCCGGCAGTAGGCGGGGCACAGATACGCAGTATTTT	CAGSRRGTDTQYF
TRBD2	TRBV27	NA	TRBJ2-7	TGTGCCAGCAGTTTAAGAGGGGGACTAGCGGGAGTTTACGAGCAGTACTTC	CASSLRGGLAGVYEQYF
NA	TRBV28	NA	TRBJ1-4	TGTGCCAGCAGTTCTTTAAGGGGATATGAAAAACTGTTTTTT	CASSSLRGYEKLFF
TRBD1	TRBV7-3	NA	TRBJ2-2	TGTGCCAGCAGCCCCGACAGGGGGAACACCGGGGAGCTGTTTTTT	CASSPDRGNTGELFF
TRBD1	TRBV4-3	once	TRBJ1-4	TGCGCCAGCAGCCAAGATCTGGGACAGGGAGGGGAAAAACTGTTTTTT	CASSQDLGQGGEKLFF
NA	TRBV6-5	NA	TRBJ1-4	TGTGCCAGCAGTCATCTTTTAGGCACTAATGAAAAACTGTTTTTT	CASSHLLGTNEKLFF